This passage covers 29 T cell receptor beta chains from one sample sequenced in a study of shared clonotypes between healthy human individuals. Clones were sequenced by immunoSEQ multiplex PCR, and TCRdb holds only the in-frame ones, with some missing. Among about 490,000 clones listed, 78% were seen once. The sequenced material came from PBMCs. Receptors were obtained from a woman in her thirties or forties in good health. Some clones in this sample may be carry-over from other donors' samples.

This sequence joins TRBV6-5 and TRBJ2-1, with TRBD2 identical over 10 bases. Trimming removed 6 bases from V and 13 bases from J; junction bases left unmatched: 6. The CDR3 covers 12 residues. Germline values: CDR1 MNHEY, CDR2 SVGAGI. This chain's CDR3 is CASSPLAGAQFF. The CDR3 DNA is TGTGCCAGCAGCCCCCTAGCGGGAGCCCAGTTCTTC.

This clone was seen more than once but under ten times. The chain combines TRBV2 with TRBJ2-5, with 12 bases lining up with TRBD2. The CDR3 runs to 15 residues. The V gene's germline CDR1 is SNHLY and CDR2 FYNNEI. The junction had 3 bases not matched to a gene; V was cut back by 4 bases and J by 3 bases. The CDR3 coding sequence is TGTGCCAGCAGTGCCAGACTAGCGGGAGAAGAGACCCAGTACTTC. This gives the protein CASSARLAGEETQYF. Full variable domain (remainder filled in from reference TRBV2 and TRBJ2-5): EPEVTQTPSHQVTQMGQEVILRCVPISNHLYFYWYRQILGQKVEFLVSFYNNEISEKSEIFDDQFSVERPDGSNFTLKIRSTKLEDSAMYFCASSARLAGEETQYFGPGTRLLVL.

The CDR3 coding sequence is TGTGCCAGCAGGTCGCCCTGGGCAAGGGAAACTGAAGCTTTCTTT. This gives the protein CASRSPWARETEAFF. V is TRBV21-1 and J is TRBJ1-1. TRBV21-1 is listed as a pseudogene. The CDR3 loop spans 15 amino acids.

The V and J genes are TRBV11-2 and TRBJ2-4; 7 bases map to TRBD1. Germline V gene lookup returns CDR1 SGHAT and CDR2 FQNNGV. Trimming cost V 6 bases and J 0 bases; bases outside gene matches: 14. The CDR3 totals 18 residues. The CDR3 nucleotides are TGTGCCAGCAGTCAAACGGTGATGGCAGGGGGAGCCAAAAACATTCAGTACTTC. Its protein is CASSQTVMAGGAKNIQYF.

The rearrangement joins TRBV7-8 to TRBJ2-7; D possibly corresponds to TRBD2 (6 bases). The CDR3 has 15 residues. V was clipped by 5 bases and J by 0 bases, with 14 bases between them. Germline V CDR1 and CDR2: SGHVS, FQNEAQ. CDR3 region: CASSPRDSGSYEQYF. CDR3 nucleotide sequence: TGTGCCAGCAGCCCCCGGGACTCGGGCTCCTACGAGCAGTACTTC.

The J gene is TRBJ2-1, the V gene TRBV18; no reliable D call. This CDR3 contains 15 residues. Germline CDR1 reads KGHSH; CDR2 reads LQKENI. V gave up 2 bases and J gave up 0 bases, with 8 bases separating them. Here the CDR3 DNA reads TGTGCCAGCTCACCATCCGCAGACTCCTACAATGAGCAGTTCTTC. Amino acid sequence: CASSPSADSYNEQFF.

This rearrangement joins TRBV15 to TRBJ1-4; D uncertain. The CDR3 is 17 amino acids. V lost 1 base and J 8 bases, leaving 20 bases between the germline ends. The V gene's germline CDR1 is LNHNV and CDR2 YYDKDF (reference sequence). The CDR3 loop reads CATSRVRGAPSNEKLFF. CDR3 coding DNA: TGTGCCACCAGCAGAGTTAGAGGTGCTCCCTCGAACGAAAAACTGTTTTTT.

The V call is TRBV30, the J call TRBJ1-4; D possibly corresponds to TRBD1 (5 bases). Per the germline V gene, CDR1 is GTSNPN and CDR2 is SVGIG (reference sequence). The CDR3 is 17 amino acids. V lost 2 bases, J lost 10 bases, and 26 bases lay in between. DNA of the CDR3: TGTGCCTGGAGTCTCACCGCTCCGCGGCCGCCCCAGGGAAAACTGTTTTTT. This encodes CAWSLTAPRPPQGKLFF.

The V gene is TRBV5-1, the J gene TRBJ2-2; 13 nucleotides line up with TRBD2. V was pared by 4 bases and J by 10 bases, with 7 bases of the junction left unmatched. CDR1 and CDR2 (germline): SGHRS, YFSETQ. This CDR3 spans 15 amino acids. CDR3 protein: CASSKLAGGREELFF. In nucleotides, the CDR3 is TGCGCCAGCAGCAAACTAGCGGGAGGGCGTGAGGAGCTGTTTTTT.

The CDR3 sequence: CASSIGGLQLEQYF. For the CDR3, the DNA is TGTGCCAGTAGTATCGGGGGACTACAGCTCGAGCAGTACTTC. The chain couples TRBV19 to TRBJ2-7; the match to TRBD2 covers 7 bases. Looked up from germline, CDR1 is LNHDA and CDR2 is SQIVND (reference sequence). Trimming cost V 3 bases and J 6 bases; bases outside gene matches: 8. This CDR3 is 14 amino acids long. The full variable domain, in which reference TRBV19 and TRBJ2-7 provide the parts outside the CDR3, is DGGITQSPKYLFRKEGQNVTLSCEQNLNHDAMYWYRQDPGQGLRLIYYSQIVNDFQKGDIAEGYSVSREKKESFPLTVTSAQKNPTAFYLCASSIGGLQLEQYFGPGTRLTVT.

The chain carries TRBV27 and TRBJ1-2; D uncertain. Germline CDR1 and CDR2: MNHEY and SMNVEV (reference sequence). CDR3 length equals 14 residues. V was cut by 1 base and J by 8 bases, with 14 bases left in between. CDR3: CASSLWSGSRGYTF. CDR3 DNA sequence: TGTGCCAGCAGTTTATGGTCTGGCTCTAGGGGCTACACCTTC.

With respect to this clone: A much larger clone lies one base from this, so it may be a read error. This sample includes further DNA sequences coding for the same CDR3. This chain links TRBV11-2 with TRBJ1-5; the D gene is possibly TRBD1 (6 bases). V was shortened by 3 bases and J by 0 bases, with 18 bases between the two germline ends. The V gene's germline CDR1 is SGHAT and CDR2 FQNNGV. The CDR3 is made up of 18 amino acids. DNA for the CDR3: TGTGCCAGCAGCTTGGCAGGACAGCTGATCAATAGCAATCAGCCCCAGCATTTT. Its translation is CASSLAGQLINSNQPQHF.

Worth noting for this clone: This is likely an artifact of a read error, given a far larger clone one base away. Other DNA sequences in this specimen translate into the identical CDR3. The rearrangement uses TRBV30 and TRBJ1-5; TRBD1 is a possible D gene (6 bases). CDR3 length: 13 residues. Per the germline V gene, CDR1 is GTSNPN and CDR2 is SVGIG (reference sequence). The CDR3 region is CACEDSGRGAQHF. The CDR3 nucleotides read TGTGCCTGCGAGGACAGCGGGCGGGGAGCCCAGCACTTT.

The chain combines TRBV4-1 with TRBJ2-7; 8 bases map to TRBD1. The V and J ends lost 0 bases and 3 bases, in that order; junction bases with no gene match: 13. Per the germline V gene, CDR1 is MGHRA and CDR2 is YSYEKL. The length of the CDR3 is 18 residues. CDR3 sequence reads: CASSQDWGFGQGDYEQYF. CDR3 in DNA: TGCGCCAGCAGCCAAGATTGGGGGTTTGGACAGGGAGACTACGAGCAGTACTTC.

Comments on this clone: A much larger clone differs from this one at a single base, so this may be a read error. Distinct nucleotide sequences in the sample also encode this CDR3. The genes are TRBV7-2 and TRBJ2-7, with D perhaps matching TRBD1 (5 bases). CDR3 size: 12 residues. V was cut by 5 bases and J by 3 bases, with 8 bases left in between. Germline values: CDR1 SGHTA, CDR2 FQGNSA. The CDR3 is CASSQDSYEQYF. As DNA, the CDR3 is TGTGCCAGCAGCCAAGACAGCTACGAGCAGTACTTC. The complete variable domain, with remaining parts taken from reference TRBV7-2 and TRBJ2-7, reads GAGVSQSPSNKVTEKGKDVELRCDPISGHTALYWYRQSLGQGLEFLIYFQGNSAPDKSGLPSDRFSAERTGGSVSTLTIQRTQQEDSAVYLCASSQDSYEQYFGPGTRLTVT.

The chain has TRBV18 and TRBJ2-7, with a possible D match to TRBD2 (5 bases). Per the germline V gene, CDR1 is KGHSH and CDR2 is LQKENI. V was clipped by 3 bases and J by 0 bases, with 9 bases between them. CDR3 size: 14 residues. In DNA form, the CDR3 reads TGTGCCAGCTCACCCGGACTCAGCTCCTACGAGCAGTACTTC. Its translation: CASSPGLSSYEQYF.

The rearrangement uses TRBV4-3 and TRBJ2-5; 8 bases are shared with TRBD2. Germline V gives CDR1 LGHNA, CDR2 YSLEER. The CDR3 is 15 amino acids. V dropped 1 base and J dropped 5; count of bases not matched to a gene: 6. CDR3 sequence reads: CASSQAGQRGETQYF. CDR3 nucleotide sequence: TGCGCCAGCAGCCAAGCGGGGCAGCGGGGGGAGACCCAGTACTTC.

This chain joins TRBV12-2 and TRBJ2-7; the table's TRBD2 call for D was not verified on the DNA. TRBV12-2 is given as a pseudogene. The CDR3 runs 15 residues. The CDR3 sequence: CASRFGTSTPYEQYF. DNA for the CDR3: TGTGCAAGTCGTTTTGGGACTAGCACTCCCTACGAGCAGTACTTC.

The CDR3 bases are TGTGCCAGCAGCCCGTGGGACCTCTACGAGCAGTACTTC. Its translation is CASSPWDLYEQYF. The chain is built from TRBV5-6 and TRBJ2-7, with D possibly called TRBD1 or TRBD2 (5 bases each). V lost 4 bases and J lost 3, with 11 bases in between. Germline CDR1 SGHDT, CDR2 YYEEEE. The CDR3 contains 13 residues.

The V call is TRBV5-6, the J call TRBJ1-2, with D uncertain. This CDR3 comprises 14 residues. With 0 bases removed from V and 3 bases from J, the gap between germline ends came to 9 bases. Germline V gives CDR1 SGHDT, CDR2 YYEEEE. CDR3 residues: CASSLARRYYGYTF. CDR3 nucleotides: TGTGCCAGCAGCTTGGCGAGACGTTACTATGGCTACACCTTC.

This clone was seen more than once but under ten times. The chain uses TRBV19 and TRBJ2-2; possibly TRBD1 for D (5 bases). Per germline, CDR1 LNHDA and CDR2 SQIVND (reference sequence). Trimming cost V 6 bases and J 1 base, with 15 bases left between them. This CDR3 is 16 amino acids long. The CDR3 DNA reads as TGTGCCAGTAGCCCATATCCGCAGGGGAACACCGGGGAGCTGTTTTTT. This sequence encodes CASSPYPQGNTGELFF. Full variable domain (missing parts from reference TRBV19 and TRBJ2-2): DGGITQSPKYLFRKEGQNVTLSCEQNLNHDAMYWYRQDPGQGLRLIYYSQIVNDFQKGDIAEGYSVSREKKESFPLTVTSAQKNPTAFYLCASSPYPQGNTGELFFGEGSRLTVL.

This clone was detected once. This chain uses TRBV4-3 with TRBJ2-3; 7 bases are a match to TRBD2. The CDR3 loop spans 16 amino acids. The V gene's germline CDR1 is LGHNA and CDR2 YSLEER. Unmatched junction bases numbered 18, after V lost 4 bases and J lost 11 bases. This chain's CDR3 is CASSLDMRGGSVGQYF. CDR3 DNA: TGCGCCAGCAGCCTCGACATGAGGGGCGGGAGTGTTGGGCAGTATTTT.

The chain's CDR3 is CASSFSGAEGYTF. In DNA form, the CDR3 reads TGCGCCAGCAGCTTTTCAGGGGCAGAGGGCTACACCTTC. The gene calls are TRBV5-1 and TRBJ1-2, with D possibly TRBD1 on 6 matching bases. The CDR3 length is 13 residues. Germline-derived CDR1 and CDR2 are SGHRS and YFSETQ. V lost 2 bases to trimming and J lost 8 bases, with 13 bases between them.

As concerns this clone: A read error is possible here, since a much larger clone lies one base away. The CDR3 DNA follows: TGTGCCGGCAGCTTGGCAGGGAGGTTCACAGATACGCAGTATTTT. Translated, it gives CAGSLAGRFTDTQYF. The rearrangement joins TRBV5-6 to TRBJ2-3; D is perhaps TRBD2 (6 bases). Germline CDR1 reads SGHDT; CDR2 reads YYEEEE. CDR3 length: 15 amino acids. Based on the CDR3 plus reference TRBV5-6 and TRBJ2-3, the full variable domain is DAGVTQSPTHLIKTRGQQVTLRCSPKSGHDTVSWYQQALGQGPQFIFQYYEEEERQRGNFPDRFSGHQFPNYSSELNVNALLLGDSALYLCAGSLAGRFTDTQYFGPGTRLTVL.

This clone was picked up a small number of times. CDR3 nucleotide sequence: TGTGCCAGCAGCCTTACCGGGACGGTTTACGAGCAGTACTTC. Amino acids: CASSLTGTVYEQYF. The chain joins TRBV7-9 to TRBJ2-7; possibly TRBD1 or TRBD2 for D (5 bases each). The CDR3 consists of 14 residues. Trimming removed 5 bases from V and 4 bases from J, with 15 bases in between. Germline lookup yields CDR1 SEHNR and CDR2 FQNEAQ (reference sequence).

The V call is TRBV19, the J call TRBJ2-7; 7 bases align to TRBD1. V lost 4 bases and J lost 7; bases outside the gene matches: 10. Germline values: CDR1 LNHDA, CDR2 SQIVND (reference sequence). The CDR3 sequence is 14 residues long. CDR3 residues: CASSTTGISGEQYF. For the CDR3, the DNA is TGTGCCAGTAGTACGACAGGGATCAGTGGGGAGCAGTACTTC.

V is TRBV6-5 and J is TRBJ2-1; 9 bases match TRBD1. Trimming removed 2 bases from V and 9 bases from J; junction bases left unmatched: 5. CDR3 length equals 14 residues. The germline gives CDR1 MNHEY, CDR2 SVGAGI. This chain's CDR3 is CASSYGQGRGEQFF. The CDR3 DNA follows: TGTGCCAGCAGTTACGGACAGGGGCGAGGTGAGCAGTTCTTC.

This chain links TRBV5-1 with TRBJ2-1; 15 bases match TRBD2. J was trimmed by 9 bases and V by 1 base; bases with no gene match: 11. CDR3 length: 18 residues. Germline CDR1 is SGHRS and CDR2 is YFSETQ. CDR3 sequence: CASSLHRPQGLAGGEQFF. CDR3 nucleotides: TGCGCCAGCAGCTTGCACAGGCCCCAGGGACTAGCGGGAGGTGAGCAGTTCTTC.

This clone occurred many times. This chain uses TRBV29-1 with TRBJ1-5; tentative D call: TRBD1 (5 bases). The length of the CDR3 is 13 residues. Trimming shortened V by 6 bases and J by 2 bases, and 11 bases separated the two germline ends. Per germline, CDR1 SQVTM and CDR2 ANQGSEA. CDR3 DNA sequence: TGCAGCGTCTCCTCGGGGGGCAATCAGCCCCAGCATTTT. Its translation is CSVSSGGNQPQHF.